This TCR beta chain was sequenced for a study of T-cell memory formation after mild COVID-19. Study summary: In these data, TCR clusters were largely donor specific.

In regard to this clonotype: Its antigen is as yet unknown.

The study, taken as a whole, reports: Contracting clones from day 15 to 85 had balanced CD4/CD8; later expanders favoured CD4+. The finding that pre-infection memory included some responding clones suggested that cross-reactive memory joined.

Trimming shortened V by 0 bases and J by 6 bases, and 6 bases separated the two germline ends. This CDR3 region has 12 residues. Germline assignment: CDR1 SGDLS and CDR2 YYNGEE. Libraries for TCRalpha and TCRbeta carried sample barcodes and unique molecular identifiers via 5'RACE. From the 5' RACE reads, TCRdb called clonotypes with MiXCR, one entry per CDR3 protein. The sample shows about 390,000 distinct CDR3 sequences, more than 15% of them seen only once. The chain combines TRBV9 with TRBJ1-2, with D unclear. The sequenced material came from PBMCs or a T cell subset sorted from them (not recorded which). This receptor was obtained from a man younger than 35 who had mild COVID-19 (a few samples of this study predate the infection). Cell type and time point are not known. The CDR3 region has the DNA TGTGCCAGCAGCGTAGCTGAAAATGGCTACACCTTC. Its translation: CASSVAENGYTF.